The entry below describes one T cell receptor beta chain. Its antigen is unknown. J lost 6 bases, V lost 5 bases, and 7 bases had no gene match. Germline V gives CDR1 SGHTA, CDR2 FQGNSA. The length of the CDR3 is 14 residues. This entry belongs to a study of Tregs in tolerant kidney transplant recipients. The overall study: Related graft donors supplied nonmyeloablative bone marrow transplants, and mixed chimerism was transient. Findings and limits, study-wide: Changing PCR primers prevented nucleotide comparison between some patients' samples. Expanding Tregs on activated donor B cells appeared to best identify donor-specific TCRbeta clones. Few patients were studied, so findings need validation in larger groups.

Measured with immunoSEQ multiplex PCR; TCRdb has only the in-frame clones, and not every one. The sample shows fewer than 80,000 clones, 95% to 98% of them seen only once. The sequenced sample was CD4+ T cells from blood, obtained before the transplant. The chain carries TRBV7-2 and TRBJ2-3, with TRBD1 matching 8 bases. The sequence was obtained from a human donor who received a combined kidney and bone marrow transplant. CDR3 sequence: CASSKGQGVDTQYF. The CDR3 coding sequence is TGTGCCAGCAGCAAAGGACAGGGAGTGGATACGCAGTATTTT.